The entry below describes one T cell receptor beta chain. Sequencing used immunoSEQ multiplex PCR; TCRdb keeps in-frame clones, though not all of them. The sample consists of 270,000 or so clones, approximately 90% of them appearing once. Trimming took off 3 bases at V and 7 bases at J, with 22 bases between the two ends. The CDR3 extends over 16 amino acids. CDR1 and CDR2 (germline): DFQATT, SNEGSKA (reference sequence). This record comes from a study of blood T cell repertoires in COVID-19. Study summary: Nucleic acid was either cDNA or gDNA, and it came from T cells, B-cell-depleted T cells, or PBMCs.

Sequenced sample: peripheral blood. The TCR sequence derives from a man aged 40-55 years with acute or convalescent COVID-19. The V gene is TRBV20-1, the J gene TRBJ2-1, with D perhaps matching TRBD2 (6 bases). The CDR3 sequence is CSASSIILGTANEQFF. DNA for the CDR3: TGCAGTGCTAGTAGCATAATCCTCGGGACTGCTAATGAGCAGTTCTTC.